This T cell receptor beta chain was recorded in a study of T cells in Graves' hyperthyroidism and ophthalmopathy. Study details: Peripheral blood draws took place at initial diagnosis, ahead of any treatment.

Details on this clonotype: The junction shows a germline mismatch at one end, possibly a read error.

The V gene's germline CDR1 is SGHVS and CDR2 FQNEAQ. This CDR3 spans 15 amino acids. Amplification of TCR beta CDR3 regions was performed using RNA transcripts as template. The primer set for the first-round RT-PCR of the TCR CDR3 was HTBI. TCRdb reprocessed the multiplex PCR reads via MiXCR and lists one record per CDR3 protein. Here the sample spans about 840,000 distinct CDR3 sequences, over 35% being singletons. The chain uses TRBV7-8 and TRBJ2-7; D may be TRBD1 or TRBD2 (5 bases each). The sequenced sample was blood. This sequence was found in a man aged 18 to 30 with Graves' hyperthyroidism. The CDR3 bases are TGCGCCAGCAGCGCCCGGGACGGAAGCTCCTACGAGCAGTACTTC. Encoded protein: CASSARDGSSYEQYF.